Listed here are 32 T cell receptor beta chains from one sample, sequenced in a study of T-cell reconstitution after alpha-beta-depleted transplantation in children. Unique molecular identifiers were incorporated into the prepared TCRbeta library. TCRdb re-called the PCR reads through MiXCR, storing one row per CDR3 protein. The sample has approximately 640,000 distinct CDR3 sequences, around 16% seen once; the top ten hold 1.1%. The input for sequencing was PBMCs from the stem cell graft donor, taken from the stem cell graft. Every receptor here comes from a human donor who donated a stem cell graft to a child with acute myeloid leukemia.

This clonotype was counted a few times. CDR3 sequence (DNA): TGTGCCAGCAGCGGGAAAAGGGGGCCGAACTACGAGCAGTACGTC. Its protein is CASSGKRGPNYEQYV. The chain is built from TRBV7-6 and TRBJ2-7, with TRBD1 matching over 7 bases. After removal of 5 bases from V and 3 bases from J, the junction contained 10 bases not matched to a gene. The CDR3 sequence is 15 residues long. Germline loops: CDR1 SGHVS, CDR2 FNYEAQ.

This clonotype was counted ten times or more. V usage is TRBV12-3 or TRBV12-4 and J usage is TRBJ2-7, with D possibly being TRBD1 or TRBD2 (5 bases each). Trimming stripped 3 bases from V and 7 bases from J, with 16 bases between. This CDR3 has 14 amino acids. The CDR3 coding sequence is TGTGCCAGCAGTTTCCACCAGGGACGAGAGGAGCAGTACTTC. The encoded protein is CASSFHQGREEQYF.

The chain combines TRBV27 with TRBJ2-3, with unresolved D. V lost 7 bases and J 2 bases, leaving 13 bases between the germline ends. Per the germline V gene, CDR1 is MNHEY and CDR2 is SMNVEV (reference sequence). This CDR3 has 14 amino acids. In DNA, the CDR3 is TGTGCCAGCATCCCAGGACCGGCCACAGATACGCAGTATTTT. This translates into CASIPGPATDTQYF.

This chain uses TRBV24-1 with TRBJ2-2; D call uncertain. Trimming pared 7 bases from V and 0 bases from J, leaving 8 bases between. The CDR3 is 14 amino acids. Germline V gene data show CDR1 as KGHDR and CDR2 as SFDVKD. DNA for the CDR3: TGTGCCACCAGGGAGAGCTCGAACACCGGGGAGCTGTTTTTT. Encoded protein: CATRESSNTGELFF.

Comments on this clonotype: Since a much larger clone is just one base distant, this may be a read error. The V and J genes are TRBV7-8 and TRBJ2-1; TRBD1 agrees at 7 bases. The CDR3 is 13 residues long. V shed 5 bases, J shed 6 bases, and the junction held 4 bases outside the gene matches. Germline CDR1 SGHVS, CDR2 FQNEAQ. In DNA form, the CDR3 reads TGTGCCAGCAGCCGAGGACAGGCCAATGAGCAGTTCTTC. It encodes CASSRGQANEQFF.

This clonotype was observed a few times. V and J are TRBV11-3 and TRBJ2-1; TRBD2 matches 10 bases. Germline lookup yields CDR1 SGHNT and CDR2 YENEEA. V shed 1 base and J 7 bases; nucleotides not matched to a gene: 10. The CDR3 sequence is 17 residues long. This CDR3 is CASSLVGLAGVGNEQFF. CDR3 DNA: TGTGCCAGCAGCTTAGTAGGGCTAGCGGGGGTCGGGAATGAGCAGTTCTTC.

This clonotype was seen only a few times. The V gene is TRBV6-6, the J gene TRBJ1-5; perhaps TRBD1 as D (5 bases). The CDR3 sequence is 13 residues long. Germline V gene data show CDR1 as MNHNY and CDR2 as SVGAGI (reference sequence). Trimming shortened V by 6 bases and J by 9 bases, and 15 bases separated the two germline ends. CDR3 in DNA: TGTGCCAGCAGCCTAGCCCCAGGGCTGCCCCAGCATTTT. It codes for CASSLAPGLPQHF.

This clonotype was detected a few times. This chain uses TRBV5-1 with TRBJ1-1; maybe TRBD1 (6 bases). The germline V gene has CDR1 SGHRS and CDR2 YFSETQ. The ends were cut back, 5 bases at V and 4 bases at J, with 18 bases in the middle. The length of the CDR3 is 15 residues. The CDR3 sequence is CASRDRTAGSTEAFF. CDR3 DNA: TGCGCCAGCAGAGACCGGACAGCTGGAAGCACTGAAGCTTTCTTT.

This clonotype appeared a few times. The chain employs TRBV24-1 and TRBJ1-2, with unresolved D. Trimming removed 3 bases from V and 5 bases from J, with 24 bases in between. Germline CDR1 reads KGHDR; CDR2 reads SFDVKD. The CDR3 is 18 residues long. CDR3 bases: TGTGCCACCAGTGATCCCCTCCCGCGTGCGGGTCGACGATATGGCTACACCTTC. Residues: CATSDPLPRAGRRYGYTF.

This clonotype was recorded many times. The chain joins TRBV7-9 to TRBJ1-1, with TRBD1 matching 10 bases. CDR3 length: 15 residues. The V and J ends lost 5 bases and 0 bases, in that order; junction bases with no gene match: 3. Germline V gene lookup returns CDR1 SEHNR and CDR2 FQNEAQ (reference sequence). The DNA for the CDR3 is TGTGCCAGCAGCACGGGACAGGGGCTGAACACTGAAGCTTTCTTT. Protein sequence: CASSTGQGLNTEAFF.

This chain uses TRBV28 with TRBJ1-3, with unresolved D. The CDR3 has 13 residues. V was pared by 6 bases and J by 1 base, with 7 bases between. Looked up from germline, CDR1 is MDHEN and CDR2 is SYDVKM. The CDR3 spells CASSPTSGNTIYF. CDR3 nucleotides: TGTGCCAGCAGCCCGACTTCTGGAAACACCATATATTTT.

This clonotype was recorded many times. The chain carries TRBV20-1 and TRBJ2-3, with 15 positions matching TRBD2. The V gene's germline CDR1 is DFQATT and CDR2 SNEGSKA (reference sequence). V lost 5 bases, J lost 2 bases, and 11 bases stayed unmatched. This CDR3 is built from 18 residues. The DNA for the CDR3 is TGCAGTGCTCGCAGGACTAGCGGGGGGGCCCACGACACAGATACGCAGTATTTT. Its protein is CSARRTSGGAHDTDTQYF.

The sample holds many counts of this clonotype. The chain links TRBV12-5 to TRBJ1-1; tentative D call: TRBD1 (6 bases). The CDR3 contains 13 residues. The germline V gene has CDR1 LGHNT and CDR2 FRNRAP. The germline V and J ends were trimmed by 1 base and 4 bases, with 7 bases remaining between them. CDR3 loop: CASGLEQGTEAFF. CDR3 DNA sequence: TGTGCTAGTGGTTTGGAACAGGGCACTGAAGCTTTCTTT.

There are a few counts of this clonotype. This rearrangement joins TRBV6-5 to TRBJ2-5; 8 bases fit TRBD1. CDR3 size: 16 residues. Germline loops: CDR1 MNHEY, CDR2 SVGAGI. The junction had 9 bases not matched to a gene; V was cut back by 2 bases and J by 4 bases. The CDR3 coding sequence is TGTGCCAGCAGTTACCGTATTTTCACAGGGGGAGAGACCCAGTACTTC. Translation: CASSYRIFTGGETQYF.

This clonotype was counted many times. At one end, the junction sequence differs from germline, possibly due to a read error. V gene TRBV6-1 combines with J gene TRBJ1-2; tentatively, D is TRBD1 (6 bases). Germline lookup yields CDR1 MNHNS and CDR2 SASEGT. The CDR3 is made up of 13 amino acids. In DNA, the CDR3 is TGTGCCAGCAGTCCCGACCCGTCCGGGGGCTGCACCTTC. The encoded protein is CASSPDPSGGCTF.

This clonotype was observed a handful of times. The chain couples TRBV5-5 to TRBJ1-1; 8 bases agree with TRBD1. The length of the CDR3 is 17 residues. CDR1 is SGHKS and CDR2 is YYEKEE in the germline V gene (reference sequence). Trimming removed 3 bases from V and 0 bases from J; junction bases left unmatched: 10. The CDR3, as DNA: TGTGCCAGCAGCTCTATTGAACAGGGGGGCATGAACACTGAAGCTTTCTTT. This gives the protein CASSSIEQGGMNTEAFF.

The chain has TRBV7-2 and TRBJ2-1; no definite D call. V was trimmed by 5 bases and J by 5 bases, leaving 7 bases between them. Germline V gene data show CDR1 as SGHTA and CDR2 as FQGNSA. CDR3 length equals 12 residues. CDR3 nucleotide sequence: TGTGCCAGCAGCCGCCACGACAATGAGCAGTTCTTC. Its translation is CASSRHDNEQFF.

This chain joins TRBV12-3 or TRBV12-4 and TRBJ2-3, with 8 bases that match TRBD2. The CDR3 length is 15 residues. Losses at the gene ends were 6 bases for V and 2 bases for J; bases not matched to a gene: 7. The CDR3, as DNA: TGTGCCAGCAGCCCGGGTAGCGGGGTCACAGATACGCAGTATTTT. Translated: CASSPGSGVTDTQYF.

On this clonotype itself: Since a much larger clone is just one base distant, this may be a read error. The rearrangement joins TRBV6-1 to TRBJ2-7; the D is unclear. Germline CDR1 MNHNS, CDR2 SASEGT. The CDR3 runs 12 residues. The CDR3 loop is CASSESETKQCF. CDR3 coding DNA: TGTGCCAGCAGTGAGAGTGAGACGAAGCAGTGCTTC.

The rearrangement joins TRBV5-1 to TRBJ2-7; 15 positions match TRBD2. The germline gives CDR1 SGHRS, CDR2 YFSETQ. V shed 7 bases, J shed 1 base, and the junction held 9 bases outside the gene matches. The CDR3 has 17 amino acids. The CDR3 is CASSPGLAGGPSYEQYF. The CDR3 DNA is TGCGCCAGCTCCCCGGGACTAGCGGGGGGTCCTTCCTACGAGCAGTACTTC. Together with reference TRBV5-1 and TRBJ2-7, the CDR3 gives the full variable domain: KAGVTQTPRYLIKTRGQQVTLSCSPISGHRSVSWYQQTPGQGLQFLFEYFSETQRNKGNFPGRFSGRQFSNSRSEMNVSTLELGDSALYLCASSPGLAGGPSYEQYFGPGTRLTVT.

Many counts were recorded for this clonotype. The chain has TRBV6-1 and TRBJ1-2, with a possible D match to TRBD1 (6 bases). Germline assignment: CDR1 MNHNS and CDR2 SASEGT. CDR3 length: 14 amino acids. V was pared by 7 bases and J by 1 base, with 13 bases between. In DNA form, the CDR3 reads TGTGCCAGCAATCTTGGACAGTATAACTATGGCTACACCTTC. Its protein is CASNLGQYNYGYTF.

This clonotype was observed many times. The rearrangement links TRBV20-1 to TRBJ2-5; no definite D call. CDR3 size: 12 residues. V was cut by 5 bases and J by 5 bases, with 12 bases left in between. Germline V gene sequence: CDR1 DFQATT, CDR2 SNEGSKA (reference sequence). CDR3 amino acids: CSAQARSETQYF. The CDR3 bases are TGCAGTGCTCAGGCTAGGTCGGAGACCCAGTACTTC.

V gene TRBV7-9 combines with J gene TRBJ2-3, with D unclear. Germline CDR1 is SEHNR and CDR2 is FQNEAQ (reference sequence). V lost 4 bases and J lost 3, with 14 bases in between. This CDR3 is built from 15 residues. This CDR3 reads CASSSTGMATDTQYF. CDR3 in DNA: TGTGCCAGCAGCTCCACCGGAATGGCAACAGATACGCAGTATTTT.

The CDR3 DNA follows: TGTGCCAGCAGCATAGGGGGCACCAAAAACATTCAGTACTTC. It codes for CASSIGGTKNIQYF. This chain joins TRBV7-3 and TRBJ2-4; TRBD1 agrees at 7 bases. The CDR3 is 14 amino acids. V lost 5 bases and J lost 2; bases outside the gene matches: 3. Germline CDR1 SGHTA, CDR2 FQGTGA.

Written as DNA, the CDR3 is TGTGCCAGCAGTTTAGTCGGCGACAGTTCGAGCAGGGTACTGTTTTTT. Translation: CASSLVGDSSSRVLFF. The rearrangement links TRBV12-3 or TRBV12-4 to TRBJ1-4; weak D call: TRBD1 (5 bases). The CDR3 has 16 amino acids. Trimming pared 1 base from V and 13 bases from J, leaving 22 bases between.

The DNA of the CDR3 is TGTGCCAGCAGCCAGGACAGGACCTACGACCAGTACGTC. Its translation is CASSQDRTYDQYV. The chain uses TRBV7-8 and TRBJ2-7; TRBD1 aligns across 7 bases. In germline, CDR1 is SGHVS, CDR2 FQNEAQ. CDR3 length: 13 residues.

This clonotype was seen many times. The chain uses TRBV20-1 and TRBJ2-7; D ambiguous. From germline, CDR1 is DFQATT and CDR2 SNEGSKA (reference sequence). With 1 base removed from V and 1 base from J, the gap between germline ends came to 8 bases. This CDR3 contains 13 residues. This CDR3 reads CSARADGSYEQYV. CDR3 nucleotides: TGCAGTGCTAGAGCGGACGGTTCCTACGAGCAGTACGTC.

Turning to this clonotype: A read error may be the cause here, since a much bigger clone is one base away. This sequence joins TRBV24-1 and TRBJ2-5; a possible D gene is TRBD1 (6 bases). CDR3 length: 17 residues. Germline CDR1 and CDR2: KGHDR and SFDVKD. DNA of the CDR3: TGTGCCACCAGTGATTTCCGGGACAAGACGTACCAAGAGACCCATTACTTC. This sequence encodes CATSDFRDKTYQETHYF.

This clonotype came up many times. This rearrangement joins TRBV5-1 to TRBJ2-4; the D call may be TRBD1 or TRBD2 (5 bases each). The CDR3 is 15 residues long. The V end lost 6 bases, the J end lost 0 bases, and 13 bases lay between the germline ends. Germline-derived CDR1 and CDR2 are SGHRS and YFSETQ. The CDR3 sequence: CASTPVGTAKNIQYF. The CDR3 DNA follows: TGCGCCAGCACCCCCGTCGGGACAGCCAAAAACATTCAGTACTTC.

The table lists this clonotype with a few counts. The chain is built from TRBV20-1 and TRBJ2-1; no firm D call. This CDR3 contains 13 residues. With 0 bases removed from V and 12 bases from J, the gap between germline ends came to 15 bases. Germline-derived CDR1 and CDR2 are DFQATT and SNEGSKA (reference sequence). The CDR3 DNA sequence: TGCAGTGCTAGAGATTTAGGGTCGGTGGGGCAGTTCTTC. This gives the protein CSARDLGSVGQFF.

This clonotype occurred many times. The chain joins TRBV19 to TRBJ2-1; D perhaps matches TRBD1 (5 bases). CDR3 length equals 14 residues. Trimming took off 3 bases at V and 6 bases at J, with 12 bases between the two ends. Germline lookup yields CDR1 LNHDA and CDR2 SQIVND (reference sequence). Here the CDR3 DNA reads TGTGCCAGTAGTATTTCGTCAGGGCGCAATGAGCAGTTCTTC. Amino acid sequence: CASSISSGRNEQFF.

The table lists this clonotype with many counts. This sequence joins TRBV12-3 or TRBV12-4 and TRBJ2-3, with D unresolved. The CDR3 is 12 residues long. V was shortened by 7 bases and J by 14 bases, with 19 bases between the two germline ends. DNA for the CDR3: TGTGCCAGCACGAGCACCGGGCCAACTCCGTATTTT. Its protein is CASTSTGPTPYF.